The 20 T cell receptor beta chains reported below all come from one sample, sequenced in a study of blood T cell repertoires in COVID-19. Sequencing was performed with immunoSEQ multiplex PCR; in TCRdb, only in-frame clones are kept and a portion is missing. Of around 440,000 clones detected, about 87% appear once; the ten largest clones hold 10% to 15%. Sequencing input: peripheral blood. The source of these receptors is a woman in her forties or fifties with COVID-19, enrolled during active disease.

The CDR3 sequence is CASSPGLAGDTQYF. The CDR3 coding sequence is TGTGCCAGTTCACCGGGACTAGCAGGAGATACGCAGTATTTT. The gene calls are TRBV4-2 and TRBJ2-3; 9 positions match TRBD2. The CDR3 totals 14 residues. Germline V gene sequence: CDR1 LGHNA, CDR2 YNFKEQ. V lost 9 bases and J lost 5; bases outside the gene matches: 9.

The rearrangement uses TRBV10-2 and TRBJ1-1, with D maybe TRBD1 (5 bases). Germline CDR1 is WSHSY and CDR2 is SAAADI. The germline V and J ends were trimmed by 10 bases and 1 base, with 13 bases remaining between them. The CDR3 has 13 residues. The CDR3, as DNA: TGCGCCACCCAAGGACACCCGAACACTGAAGCTTTCTTT. It translates to CATQGHPNTEAFF.

This chain joins TRBV24-1 and TRBJ2-1; 13 bases match TRBD2. J gave up 5 bases and V 3 bases, and 9 bases lay outside the gene matches. The length of the CDR3 is 18 residues. From germline, CDR1 is KGHDR and CDR2 SFDVKD. The CDR3 region has the DNA TGTGCCACCAGTGATACACACCAACTAGCGGGGGGGAACAATGAGCAGTTCTTC. Its protein product is CATSDTHQLAGGNNEQFF.

The rearrangement uses TRBV4-1 and TRBJ1-5; D perhaps matches TRBD1 (5 bases). Trimming left V 1 base short and J 3 bases short, with 10 bases between. Germline assignment: CDR1 MGHRA and CDR2 YSYEKL. CDR3 length: 15 residues. The CDR3 bases are TGCGCCAGCAGCCAAGTGGGAGGGGACAATCAGCCCCAGCATTTT. Translating gives CASSQVGGDNQPQHF.

The CDR3: CASSLARDRGRNTEAFF. Written as DNA, the CDR3 is TGTGCCAGCAGCTTGGCCCGGGACAGGGGTAGGAACACTGAAGCTTTCTTT. This chain joins TRBV5-6 and TRBJ1-1; the match to TRBD1 covers 10 bases. This CDR3 is 17 amino acids long. The germline gives CDR1 SGHDT, CDR2 YYEEEE. Unmatched junction bases numbered 6, after V lost 0 bases and J lost 1 base.

CDR3 sequence (DNA): TGTGCCAGCAGCTTAAGCAACTTTGGTACAGATACGCAGTATTTT. Its translation: CASSLSNFGTDTQYF. The rearrangement links TRBV11-3 to TRBJ2-3; D is ambiguous. Germline assignment: CDR1 SGHNT and CDR2 YENEEA. Trimming cost V 2 bases and J 3 bases, with 12 bases left between them. CDR3 length: 15 amino acids. Using reference TRBV11-3 and TRBJ2-3 for the parts outside the CDR3, the full variable domain is EAGVVQSPRYKIIEKKQPVAFWCNPISGHNTLYWYLQNLGQGPELLIRYENEEAVDDSQLPKDRFSAERLKGVDSTLKIQPAELGDSAVYLCASSLSNFGTDTQYFGPGTRLTVL.

This chain uses TRBV27 with TRBJ1-3; no definite D call. The V end lost 2 bases, the J end lost 0 bases, and 14 bases lay between the germline ends. Per the germline V gene, CDR1 is MNHEY and CDR2 is SMNVEV (reference sequence). The CDR3 loop spans 17 amino acids. Written as DNA, the CDR3 is TGTGCCAGCAGTTTAAGAGGAGGGCCCGTCTCTGGAAACACCATATATTTT. Amino acid sequence: CASSLRGGPVSGNTIYF.

The CDR3 DNA sequence: TGTGCCAGCAGCCCTTCGTTTAAATTGTACACTGAAGCTTTCTTT. This sequence encodes CASSPSFKLYTEAFF. The V gene is TRBV7-2, the J gene TRBJ1-1; D remains ambiguous. The CDR3 spans 15 residues. V was trimmed by 5 bases and J by 3 bases, leaving 16 bases between them. Germline CDR1 SGHTA, CDR2 FQGNSA.

This clone was picked up a small number of times. The chain combines TRBV14 with TRBJ2-1; 9 bases line up with TRBD1. Looked up from germline, CDR1 is SGHDN and CDR2 is FVKESK. This CDR3 has 15 residues. V lost 5 bases, J lost 4 bases, and 6 bases stayed unmatched. CDR3: CASSSRDRVYNEQFF. For the CDR3, the DNA is TGTGCCAGCAGCTCCCGGGACAGGGTATACAATGAGCAGTTCTTC.

This rearrangement joins TRBV5-3 to TRBJ1-2; possibly TRBD1 for D (5 bases). TRBV5-3 is recorded as an ORF, its role being uncertain. The CDR3 totals 18 residues. V lost 1 base to trimming and J lost 4 bases, with 23 bases between them. The CDR3: CARSLWRDYLGSGYGYTF. The CDR3 DNA follows: TGTGCCAGAAGCTTGTGGAGGGACTATTTGGGCAGTGGCTATGGCTACACCTTC.

V is TRBV4-1 and J is TRBJ1-4, with D hard to call. The V gene's germline CDR1 is MGHRA and CDR2 YSYEKL. This CDR3 has 15 residues. Trimming shortened V by 0 bases and J by 8 bases, and 13 bases separated the two germline ends. CDR3 sequence (DNA): TGCGCCAGCAGCCAAGAAGGCCCCCCGGGGGAAAAACTGTTTTTT. Its translation: CASSQEGPPGEKLFF.

The chain uses TRBV11-1 and TRBJ1-2, with TRBD1 identical over 9 bases. Germline V gene lookup returns CDR1 SGHAT and CDR2 FQDESV (reference sequence). V was pared by 1 base and J by 3 bases, with 0 bases of the junction left unmatched. The CDR3 has 14 amino acids. CDR3 sequence: CASSLGTGDYGYTF. In DNA form, the CDR3 reads TGTGCCAGCAGCTTAGGGACAGGGGACTATGGCTACACCTTC. The full variable domain, in which reference TRBV11-1 and TRBJ1-2 provide the parts outside the CDR3, is EAEVAQSPRYKITEKSQAVAFWCDPISGHATLYWYRQILGQGPELLVQFQDESVVDDSQLPKDRFSAERLKGVDSTLKIQPAELGDSAMYLCASSLGTGDYGYTFGSGTRLTVV.

The gene calls are TRBV20-1 and TRBJ1-5; 8 nucleotides line up with TRBD1. Trimming cost V 3 bases and J 6 bases; bases outside gene matches: 4. The germline V gene has CDR1 DFQATT and CDR2 SNEGSKA (reference sequence). This CDR3 contains 13 residues. The CDR3 bases are TGCAGTGCTAGTCGGGACAGGAGTCAGCCCCAGCATTTT. This sequence encodes CSASRDRSQPQHF.

The rearrangement uses TRBV5-8 and TRBJ1-2; a possible D gene is TRBD1 (6 bases). The V gene's germline CDR1 is SGHTS and CDR2 YDEGEE. V lost 5 bases and J lost 4, with 9 bases in between. CDR3 size: 12 residues. This CDR3 is CASSLGAYGYTF. The CDR3 DNA reads as TGTGCCAGCAGTCTGGGGGCCTATGGCTACACCTTC.

V usage is TRBV7-2 and J usage is TRBJ1-5; no clear D. This CDR3 spans 13 amino acids. Germline V gene data show CDR1 as SGHTA and CDR2 as FQGNSA. V lost 2 bases and J lost 7, with 9 bases in between. In DNA, the CDR3 is TGTGCCAGCAGCTTATGGCGGGAACAGCCCCAGCATTTT. This sequence encodes CASSLWREQPQHF.

This chain joins TRBV11-2 and TRBJ2-1; perhaps TRBD1 as D (5 bases). Trimming removed 5 bases from V and 3 bases from J, with 8 bases in between. The CDR3 loop spans 13 amino acids. Germline V lookup: CDR1 SGHAT, CDR2 FQNNGV. DNA of the CDR3: TGTGCCAGCAGCGAAGGGGACTACAATGAGCAGTTCTTC. Protein product: CASSEGDYNEQFF.

V is TRBV28 and J is TRBJ1-1, with 10 bases that match TRBD1. Germline V lookup: CDR1 MDHEN, CDR2 SYDVKM. The CDR3 covers 16 residues. V dropped 1 base and J dropped 2; count of bases not matched to a gene: 4. The CDR3 loop is CASSLSWDRGNTEAFF. The CDR3 DNA follows: TGTGCCAGCAGTTTATCCTGGGACAGGGGTAACACTGAAGCTTTCTTT. Looking up the rest from reference TRBV28 and TRBJ1-1 gives the full variable domain: DVKVTQSSRYLVKRTGEKVFLECVQDMDHENMFWYRQDPGLGLRLIYFSYDVKMKEKGDIPEGYSVSREKKERFSLILESASTNQTSMYLCASSLSWDRGNTEAFFGQGTRLTVV.

The V and J genes are TRBV4-1 and TRBJ2-1; TRBD2 agrees at 10 bases. With 5 bases clipped from V and 6 bases from J, the junction kept 13 bases outside the gene matches. CDR3 length equals 17 residues. Germline V gene lookup returns CDR1 MGHRA and CDR2 YSYEKL. Written as DNA, the CDR3 is TGCGCCAGCAGCTGGGACTTAAGCGGGGGGGCGAGCAATGAGCAGTTCTTC. Its protein product is CASSWDLSGGASNEQFF.

This clone was seen once. The chain joins TRBV10-3 to TRBJ2-3; TRBD1 matches 7 bases. The CDR3 totals 15 residues. After removal of 4 bases from V and 3 bases from J, the junction contained 7 bases not matched to a gene. CDR1 and CDR2 from the germline V gene are ENHRY and SYGVKD. In DNA form, the CDR3 reads TGTGCCATCAGTGCAAGGGGGCCCGAGACAGATACGCAGTATTTT. It is translated as CAISARGPETDTQYF.

CDR3 sequence: CASSAKQGFYEQYF. Written as DNA, the CDR3 is TGTGCCAGCAGCGCAAAACAGGGCTTTTACGAGCAGTACTTC. V usage is TRBV9 and J usage is TRBJ2-7; D perhaps matches TRBD1 (6 bases). Looked up from germline, CDR1 is SGDLS and CDR2 is YYNGEE. V gave up 3 bases and J gave up 4 bases, with 14 bases separating them. The CDR3 spans 14 residues.